The rows below give T cell receptor beta chains drawn from one sample of a study of PD-L1 blockade in urothelial cancer. Assay used: immunoSEQ multiplex PCR; TCRdb lists only in-frame clones, some missing. The data show tens of thousands of clones, about 80% seen once. The source material was PBMCs, sampled around atezolizumab (anti-PD-L1) treatment. The receptors were gathered from a man between 45 and 60 years old with urothelial cancer. Both conserved end residues are part of each CDR3. The D gene is left open where the match is weak. Expanded clones get a size class; other rows say once, few or many, or leave the size out.

.,TRBV14,17,.,TRBJ2-1,CASSQDLGADLDNEQFF,TGTGCCAGCAGCCAAGATCTGGGGGCCGACCTGGACAATGAGCAGTTCTTC
TRBD1,TRBV18,15,.,TRBJ2-7,CASSDGQGGSYEQYF,TGTGCCAGCTCAGACGGACAGGGTGGCTCCTACGAGCAGTACTTC
.,TRBV5-5,14,.,TRBJ1-5,CASSFGHTHQPQHF,TGTGCCAGCAGCTTTGGGCACACCCATCAGCCCCAGCATTTT
TRBD1,TRBV11-1,14,.,TRBJ2-7,CASTKDRGENEQYF,TGTGCCAGCACCAAAGACAGGGGCGAGAACGAGCAGTACTTC
TRBD2,TRBV7-2,19,.,TRBJ2-1,CASSLAGASGRALGNEQFF,TGTGCCAGCAGCTTAGCGGGGGCTAGCGGGAGGGCCTTAGGGAATGAGCAGTTCTTC
.,TRBV9,17,.,TRBJ2-1,CASSVGPGQGGFNEQFF,TGTGCCAGCAGCGTAGGCCCCGGTCAGGGTGGGTTCAATGAGCAGTTCTTC
.,TRBV19,13,.,TRBJ2-1,CASSTGMGNEQFF,TGTGCCAGTAGCACGGGGATGGGGAATGAGCAGTTCTTC
.,TRBV29-1,14,.,TRBJ1-2,CSVNHLAGVYGYTF,TGCAGCGTTAACCACCTGGCAGGGGTCTATGGCTACACCTTC
.,TRBV28,16,.,TRBJ2-5,CASSSQGAYEGETQYF,TGTGCCAGCAGCTCACAGGGCGCCTACGAAGGGGAGACCCAGTACTTC
TRBD1,TRBV6-1,15,.,TRBJ1-2,CASSVRDRGSYGYTF,TGTGCCAGCAGTGTCCGGGACAGGGGTTCCTATGGCTACACCTTC
TRBD2,TRBV19,15,.,TRBJ2-1,CASSLLAGGPSEQFF,TGTGCCAGTAGCCTTCTAGCGGGAGGCCCCAGTGAGCAGTTCTTC
.,TRBV27,16,few,TRBJ2-1,CASSSFVRGHLNEQFF,TGTGCCAGCAGTTCCTTTGTCAGGGGCCACTTGAATGAGCAGTTCTTC
TRBD1,TRBV14,15,once,TRBJ2-1,CASSQGQGAYNEQFF,TGTGCCAGCAGCCAGGGTCAGGGGGCCTACAATGAGCAGTTCTTC
.,TRBV12-5,13,.,TRBJ1-3,CASGRTEGNTIYF,TGTGCTAGTGGTCGCACAGAGGGAAACACCATATATTTT
TRBD1,TRBV6-1,14,.,TRBJ2-7,CASSGSGQFYEQYF,TGTGCCAGCAGTGGATCGGGACAGTTCTACGAGCAGTACTTC
TRBD2,TRBV27,15,.,TRBJ2-3,CASSLDRGGADTQYF,TGTGCCAGCAGTTTAGATCGGGGGGGTGCAGATACGCAGTATTTT
.,TRBV19,16,.,TRBJ2-6,CASSRDSGAGANVLTF,TGTGCCAGTAGTCGGGATTCAGGGGCTGGGGCCAACGTCCTGACTTTC